One sample yielded the 17 T cell receptor beta chains listed below, sequenced in a study of blood T cells in healthy people across ages. Through a sample-barcoded 5' primer and a J-beta primer mix, a second PCR was run for about 6 to 11 cycles. MiXCR was run by TCRdb on the 5' RACE reads, yielding one entry per CDR3 protein. The data contain approximately 490,000 distinct CDR3 sequences, approximately 25% of them seen just once; the ten biggest clones take up 8.7%. The same sample was also studied in work on T cells of mothers and their children.

The sample comprised blood. These TCRs come from a boy aged 10-17 years in good health.

This clonotype came up a few times. The CDR3 is CATSDTTGRKSGELFF. For the CDR3, the DNA is TGTGCCACCAGTGATACGACAGGTCGGAAATCCGGGGAGCTGTTTTTT. The chain is built from TRBV24-1 and TRBJ2-2; D may be TRBD1 (6 bases). V lost 3 bases and J 6 bases, leaving 16 bases between the germline ends. The CDR3 spans 16 residues. CDR1 is KGHDR, CDR2 SFDVKD, per germline.

This clonotype has more than one count but fewer than ten. The chain uses TRBV7-8 and TRBJ2-5, with 7 bases identical to TRBD2. Germline V gene sequence: CDR1 SGHVS, CDR2 FQNEAQ. The length of the CDR3 is 13 residues. V lost 6 bases to trimming and J lost 5 bases; unmatched junction nucleotides: 6. For the CDR3, the DNA is TGTGCCAGCAGTTTCGGGGGGTGGGAGACCCAGTACTTC. The encoded protein is CASSFGGWETQYF.

The chain recombines TRBV20-1 with TRBJ2-3, with TRBD2 matching 7 bases. V gave up 0 bases and J gave up 4 bases; unmatched junction bases: 7. The CDR3 is 15 residues long. Germline assignment: CDR1 DFQATT and CDR2 SNEGSKA (reference sequence). The CDR3 nucleotides are TGCAGTGCTAGAGATATTGCGGGAGCGGCAGATACGCAGTATTTT. Protein product: CSARDIAGAADTQYF.

V gene TRBV4-3 combines with J gene TRBJ2-7, with unresolved D. Germline CDR1 LGHNA, CDR2 YSLEER. This CDR3 has 18 amino acids. Trimming removed 0 bases at V and 0 bases at J, with 18 bases between. Here the CDR3 reads CASSQDRFSLRSSYEQYF. DNA of the CDR3: TGCGCCAGCAGCCAAGATCGGTTCTCGTTGCGGAGCTCCTACGAGCAGTACTTC.

This clonotype turned up a few times. This sequence joins TRBV5-1 and TRBJ2-5; no definite D call. V was trimmed by 4 bases and J by 0 bases, leaving 10 bases between them. The germline gives CDR1 SGHRS, CDR2 YFSETQ. This CDR3 has 14 residues. This chain's CDR3 is CASSPLRYQETQYF. Written as DNA, the CDR3 is TGCGCCAGCAGCCCTCTTCGGTACCAAGAGACCCAGTACTTC.

This clonotype appeared many times. This rearrangement joins TRBV28 to TRBJ2-3, with 13 positions matching TRBD2. The ends lost 8 bases at V and 3 bases at J; junction bases unmatched: 5. The germline V gene has CDR1 MDHEN and CDR2 SYDVKM. The CDR3 runs 15 residues. The DNA of the CDR3 is TGTGCCAGCGGGAGACTAGCGGGGGGAACAGATACGCAGTATTTT. It codes for CASGRLAGGTDTQYF. Full variable domain (remainder filled in from reference TRBV28 and TRBJ2-3): DVKVTQSSRYLVKRTGEKVFLECVQDMDHENMFWYRQDPGLGLRLIYFSYDVKMKEKGDIPEGYSVSREKKERFSLILESASTNQTSMYLCASGRLAGGTDTQYFGPGTRLTVL.

The V and J genes are TRBV6-5 and TRBJ2-5; a weak D match, TRBD1 (5 bases). The closer fit of TRBJ2-1 to the DNA end suggests the J call may be wrong. In germline, CDR1 is MNHEY, CDR2 SVGAGI. This CDR3 is built from 13 residues. The CDR3 reads CASSSTTVGEQFF. The CDR3 nucleotides are TGTGCCAGCAGTTCCACGACAGTGGGTGAGCAGTTCTTC.

This clonotype has only a few counts. The genes are TRBV9 and TRBJ2-1; 11 nucleotides align to TRBD2. Looked up from germline, CDR1 is SGDLS and CDR2 is YYNGEE. With V trimmed by 6 bases and J by 8 bases, 7 bases remained unmatched. The CDR3 is 14 amino acids. This CDR3 reads CASTIAGGPYEQFF. The CDR3 DNA reads TGTGCCAGCACTATAGCGGGAGGGCCTTATGAGCAGTTCTTC.

The chain carries TRBV6-2 or TRBV6-3 and TRBJ2-1; D possibly uses TRBD1 or TRBD2 (6 bases each). CDR1 and CDR2 (germline): MNHEY, SVGEGT. V lost 2 bases to trimming and J lost 1 base, with 18 bases between them. The CDR3 spans 18 residues. CDR3 amino acids: CASSYGGGASQSYNEQFF. In nucleotides, the CDR3 is TGTGCCAGCAGTTACGGAGGGGGAGCTAGCCAGTCCTACAATGAGCAGTTCTTC.

The table lists this clonotype with a few counts. CDR3 loop: CASSYSRSGTGKEKLFF. The CDR3 DNA is TGTGCCAGCAGTTACTCGAGGTCCGGGACAGGGAAAGAAAAACTGTTTTTT. The chain combines TRBV6-5 with TRBJ1-4; TRBD1 matches 9 bases. CDR3 length equals 17 residues. Germline lookup yields CDR1 MNHEY and CDR2 SVGAGI. Germline trimming cut 0 bases from V and 8 bases from J; bases unmatched to any gene: 10.

The chain carries TRBV6-1 and TRBJ1-3; unclear D gene. This CDR3 region has 16 residues. The germline V gene has CDR1 MNHNS and CDR2 SASEGT. The ends were cut back, 5 bases at V and 0 bases at J, with 14 bases in the middle. The CDR3 spells CASSPEEGVSGNTIYF. CDR3 nucleotide sequence: TGTGCCAGCAGTCCGGAGGAGGGAGTCTCTGGAAACACCATATATTTT.

This clonotype was recorded a few times. Compared with germline, one end of the junction differs, possibly owing to a read error. This chain joins TRBV12-3 or TRBV12-4 and TRBJ2-3; D may be TRBD1 (6 bases). CDR3 length equals 15 residues. This CDR3 reads CASSLVGAGTDTQYF. CDR3 DNA sequence: TGTGCCAGCAGCTTAGTGGGGGCAGGGACAGATACGCAGTATTTT.

The V gene is TRBV7-9, the J gene TRBJ2-1, with TRBD2 as a possible D gene (6 bases). V gave up 5 bases and J gave up 5 bases, with 19 bases separating them. CDR1 SEHNR and CDR2 FQNEAQ come from the germline V gene (reference sequence). The CDR3 is 16 amino acids. CDR3 in DNA: TGTGCCAGCAGCCCGCGGGACCGGCGTCGGCACAATGAGCAGTTCTTC. Translated: CASSPRDRRRHNEQFF.

This sequence joins TRBV24-1 and TRBJ2-2, with 14 nucleotides matching TRBD2. Germline-derived CDR1 and CDR2 are KGHDR and SFDVKD. The CDR3 is made up of 16 amino acids. The V segment lost 10 bases and the J segment 0 bases; nucleotides outside the gene matches: 3. As DNA, the CDR3 is TGTGCCACAGGGACTAGCGGGAGTGCGAACACCGGGGAGCTGTTTTTT. Translating it yields CATGTSGSANTGELFF.

V is TRBV5-1 and J is TRBJ2-5, with 8 bases aligning to TRBD1. Gene TRBJ2-1 matches the end of the DNA better, so the J call may be wrong. Germline V gene data show CDR1 as SGHRS and CDR2 as YFSETQ. CDR3 length: 16 residues. The CDR3 DNA sequence: TGCGCCAGCAGCGGGCGGACAGGGTTCGGGGTGGATGAGCAGTTCTTC. This translates into CASSGRTGFGVDEQFF.

As DNA, the CDR3 is TGTGCCAGCAGTTGGGGGACAGGGAGTCTCTACGAGCAGTACTTC. The encoded protein is CASSWGTGSLYEQYF. The chain employs TRBV27 and TRBJ2-7; 9 nucleotides match TRBD1. This CDR3 is 15 amino acids long. V trimming: 4 bases; J trimming: 3 bases; junction bases outside the gene matches: 7. Germline CDR1 reads MNHEY; CDR2 reads SMNVEV (reference sequence).

This chain connects TRBV29-1 to TRBJ2-1; D is possibly TRBD1 or TRBD2 (6 bases each). Germline V gives CDR1 SQVTM, CDR2 ANQGSEA. The CDR3 loop spans 12 amino acids. The V end lost 3 bases, the J end lost 8 bases, and 11 bases lay between the germline ends. Here the CDR3 reads CSVEPGGHEQFF. The DNA for the CDR3 is TGCAGCGTTGAGCCCGGGGGCCATGAGCAGTTCTTC.